The clone carrying this T cell receptor (beta chain) was seen more than once but under ten times. Its antigen remains unknown. Method: immunoSEQ multiplex PCR; TCRdb's copy keeps in-frame clones and lacks some. The sample holds tens of thousands of clones; 89% are singletons and the top ten take around 10%. All trial patients relapsed after autologous stem cell transplantation. This entry is derived from a study of PD-1 blockade in classical Hodgkin lymphoma. General study results and limits: At baseline, newly diagnosed patients reportedly showed less TCR diversity than healthy donors. Diversity in CD4+ TCRs, unlike that measured in CD8+ TCRs, had risen significantly by C4D1.

This CDR3 is built from 12 residues. V was cut by 8 bases and J by 7 bases, with 9 bases left in between. Germline V gene data show CDR1 as MNHEY and CDR2 as SVGAGI. This specimen was peripheral blood mononuclear cells (PBMCs), taken before the second cycle of nivolumab. The origin of this receptor is a human donor with classical Hodgkin lymphoma. V and J are TRBV6-5 and TRBJ1-6; possibly TRBD1 for D (5 bases). CDR3 sequence reads: CASRRGNSPLHF. DNA for the CDR3: TGTGCCAGCCGGAGGGGCAATTCACCCCTCCACTTT.